Below are 8 T cell receptor beta chains sequenced from a single sample in a study of cytomegalovirus exposure and HLA in healthy donors. The PCR used 60 Vbeta and 13 Jbeta primers. The table came from immunoSEQ multiplex PCR; TCRdb's copy has only in-frame clones and leaves some out. The data hold about 140,000 clones, with 65% to 80% observed a single time. The specimen sequenced was PBMCs. Every receptor here comes from a male donor in good health and CMV-seronegative.

This clone appeared once. The V gene is TRBV7-8, the J gene TRBJ2-5, with D possibly being TRBD2 (6 bases). The tail of the sequence fits TRBJ2-7 better, so the J call may be wrong. The V gene's germline CDR1 is SGHVS and CDR2 FQNEAQ. The CDR3 loop spans 12 amino acids. The CDR3 DNA follows: TGTGCAACCGGGGACTCCGACTACGAGCAGTACTTC. Its protein is CATGDSDYEQYF.

The table lists this clone with a few counts. The same CDR3 arises from other DNA sequences in this sample as well. V gene TRBV19 combines with J gene TRBJ2-7, with 13 bases matching TRBD2. The CDR3 runs to 15 residues. The J segment lost 5 bases and the V segment lost 5 bases, leaving 6 bases of the junction unmatched. Germline assignment: CDR1 LNHDA and CDR2 SQIVND (reference sequence). CDR3 sequence reads: CASSAPGLAGNEQYF. Here the CDR3 DNA reads TGTGCCAGTAGTGCTCCGGGACTAGCGGGAAACGAGCAGTACTTC.

The genes are TRBV2 and TRBJ1-1; 7 positions match TRBD1. The CDR3 runs to 14 residues. V was clipped by 6 bases and J by 1 base; unmatched bases: 5. The germline gives CDR1 SNHLY, CDR2 FYNNEI. CDR3 residues: CASSRRQGNTEAFF. CDR3 nucleotide sequence: TGTGCCAGCAGCCGTAGACAGGGGAACACTGAAGCTTTCTTT.

This clone was seen just once. This chain joins TRBV30 and TRBJ2-7; 9 bases map to TRBD1. The CDR3 totals 20 residues. The junction had 18 bases not matched to a gene; V was cut back by 0 bases and J by 0 bases. Germline-derived CDR1 and CDR2 are GTSNPN and SVGIG (reference sequence). CDR3 sequence reads: CAWSVPKLYSGQGSSYEQYF. CDR3 nucleotides: TGTGCCTGGAGTGTACCGAAGCTCTACTCTGGACAGGGGAGCTCCTACGAGCAGTACTTC.

The rearrangement joins TRBV7-2 to TRBJ2-3; 7 nucleotides match TRBD1. The CDR3 runs to 15 residues. The trim removed 5 bases at V and 3 bases at J, leaving 8 bases unmatched. Germline CDR1 SGHTA, CDR2 FQGNSA. Here the CDR3 reads CASSLRTGGTDTQYF. The CDR3, as DNA: TGTGCCAGCAGCCTCAGGACAGGCGGGACAGATACGCAGTATTTT.

V usage is TRBV9 and J usage is TRBJ1-3, with unresolved D. Trimming took 2 bases from V and 4 from J, leaving 7 bases between them. Looked up from germline, CDR1 is SGDLS and CDR2 is YYNGEE. This CDR3 comprises 13 residues. CDR3 coding DNA: TGTGCCAGCAGCGTGGGCTCCGGAAACACCATATATTTT. Its translation: CASSVGSGNTIYF.

A single count supports this clone. V usage is TRBV4-1 and J usage is TRBJ1-2; D unresolved. V lost 0 bases, J lost 7 bases, and 15 bases lay in between. The length of the CDR3 is 15 residues. Germline values: CDR1 MGHRA, CDR2 YSYEKL. CDR3 in amino acids: CASSQDPSFSGGYTF. CDR3 nucleotide sequence: TGCGCCAGCAGCCAAGATCCCAGCTTTTCGGGTGGCTACACCTTC.

The chain is built from TRBV7-9 and TRBJ2-6; unclear D gene. The germline gives CDR1 SEHNR, CDR2 FQNEAQ (reference sequence). The CDR3 is 10 amino acids. V shed 8 bases and J shed 10 bases, with 6 bases lying between them. The DNA for the CDR3 is TGTGCCAGCTCACTAAACGTCCTGACTTTC. This gives the protein CASSLNVLTF.